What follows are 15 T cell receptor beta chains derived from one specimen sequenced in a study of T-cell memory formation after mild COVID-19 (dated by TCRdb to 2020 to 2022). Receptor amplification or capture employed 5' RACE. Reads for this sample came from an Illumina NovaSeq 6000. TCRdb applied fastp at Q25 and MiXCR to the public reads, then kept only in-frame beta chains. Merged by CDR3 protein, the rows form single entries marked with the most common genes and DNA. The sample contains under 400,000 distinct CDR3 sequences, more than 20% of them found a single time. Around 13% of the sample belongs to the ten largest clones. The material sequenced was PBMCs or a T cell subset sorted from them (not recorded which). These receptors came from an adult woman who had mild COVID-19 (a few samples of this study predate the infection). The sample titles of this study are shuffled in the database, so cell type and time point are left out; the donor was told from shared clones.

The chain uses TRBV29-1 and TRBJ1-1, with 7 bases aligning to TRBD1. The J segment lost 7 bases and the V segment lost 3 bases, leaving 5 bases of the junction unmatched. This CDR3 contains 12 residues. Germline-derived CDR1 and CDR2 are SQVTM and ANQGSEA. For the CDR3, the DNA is TGCAGCGTTGAGGGGGACAGCCGTGAAGCTTTCTTT. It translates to CSVEGDSREAFF.

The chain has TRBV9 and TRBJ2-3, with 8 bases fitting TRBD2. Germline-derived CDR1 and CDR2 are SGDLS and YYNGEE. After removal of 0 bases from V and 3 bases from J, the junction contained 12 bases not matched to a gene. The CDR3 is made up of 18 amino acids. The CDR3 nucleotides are TGTGCCAGCAGCGTAGAACCGATCGGGGGGGCGCGGACAGATACGCAGTATTTT. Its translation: CASSVEPIGGARTDTQYF.

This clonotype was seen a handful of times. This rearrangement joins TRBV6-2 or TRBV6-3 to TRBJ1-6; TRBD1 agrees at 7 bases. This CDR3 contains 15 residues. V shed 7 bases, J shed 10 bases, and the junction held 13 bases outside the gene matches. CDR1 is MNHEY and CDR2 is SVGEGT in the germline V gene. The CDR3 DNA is TGTGCCAGCATCCCGAACAGGGGAGGAGGCTCACCCCTCCACTTT. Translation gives CASIPNRGGGSPLHF.

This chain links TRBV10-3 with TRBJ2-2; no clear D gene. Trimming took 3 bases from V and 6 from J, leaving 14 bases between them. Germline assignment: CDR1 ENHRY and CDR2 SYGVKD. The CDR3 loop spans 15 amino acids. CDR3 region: CAISENRVGAGELFF. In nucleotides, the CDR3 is TGTGCCATCAGTGAAAATAGGGTCGGAGCCGGGGAGCTGTTTTTT.

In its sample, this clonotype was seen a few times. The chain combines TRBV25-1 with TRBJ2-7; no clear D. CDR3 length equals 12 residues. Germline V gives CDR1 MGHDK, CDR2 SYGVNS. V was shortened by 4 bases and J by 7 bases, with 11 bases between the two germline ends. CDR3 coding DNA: TGTGCCAGCAGTGTTATCGGTTTGGAGCAGTACTTC. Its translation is CASSVIGLEQYF.

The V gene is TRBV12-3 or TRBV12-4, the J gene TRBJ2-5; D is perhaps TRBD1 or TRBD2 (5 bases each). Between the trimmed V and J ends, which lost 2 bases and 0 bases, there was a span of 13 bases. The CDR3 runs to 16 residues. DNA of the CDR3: TGTGCCAGCAGTTTATTCCGGGGACGGCACCAAGAGACCCAGTACTTC. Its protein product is CASSLFRGRHQETQYF.

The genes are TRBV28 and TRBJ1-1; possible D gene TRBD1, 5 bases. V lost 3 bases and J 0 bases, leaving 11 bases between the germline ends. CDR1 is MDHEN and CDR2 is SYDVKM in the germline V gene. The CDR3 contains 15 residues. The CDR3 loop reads CASSFQGSVNTEAFF. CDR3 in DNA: TGTGCCAGCAGTTTCCAGGGATCCGTGAACACTGAAGCTTTCTTT.

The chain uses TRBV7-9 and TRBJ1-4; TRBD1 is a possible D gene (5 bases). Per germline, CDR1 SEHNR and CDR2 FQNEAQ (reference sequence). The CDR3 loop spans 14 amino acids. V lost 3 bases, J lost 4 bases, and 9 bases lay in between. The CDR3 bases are TGTGCCAGCAGCTTGCGGGGGTATAATGAAAAACTGTTTTTT. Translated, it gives CASSLRGYNEKLFF.

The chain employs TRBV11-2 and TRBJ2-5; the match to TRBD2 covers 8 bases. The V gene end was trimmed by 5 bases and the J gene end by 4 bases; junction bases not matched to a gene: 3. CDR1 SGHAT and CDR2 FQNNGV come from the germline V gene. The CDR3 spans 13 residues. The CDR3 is CASSVSGGETQYF. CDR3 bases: TGTGCCAGCAGCGTAAGCGGGGGAGAGACCCAGTACTTC.

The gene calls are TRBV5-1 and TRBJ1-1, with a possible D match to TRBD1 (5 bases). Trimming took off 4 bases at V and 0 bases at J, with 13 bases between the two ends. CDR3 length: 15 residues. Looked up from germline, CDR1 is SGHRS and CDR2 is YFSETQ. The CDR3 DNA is TGCGCCAGCAGCCTCCAGGGAGGGGTGAACACTGAAGCTTTCTTT. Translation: CASSLQGGVNTEAFF.

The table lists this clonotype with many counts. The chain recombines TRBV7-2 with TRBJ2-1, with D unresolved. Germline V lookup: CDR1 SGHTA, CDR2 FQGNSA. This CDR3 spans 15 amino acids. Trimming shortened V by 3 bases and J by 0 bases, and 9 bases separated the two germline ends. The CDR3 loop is CASSFQWGSYNEQFF. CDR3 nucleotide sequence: TGTGCCAGCAGCTTTCAATGGGGCTCCTACAATGAGCAGTTCTTC.

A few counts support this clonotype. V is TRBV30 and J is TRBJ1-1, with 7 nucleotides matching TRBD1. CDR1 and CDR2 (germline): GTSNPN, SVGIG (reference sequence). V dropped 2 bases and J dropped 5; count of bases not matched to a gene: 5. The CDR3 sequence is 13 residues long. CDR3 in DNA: TGTGCCTGGAGTCAACAGGGGAATACTGAAGCTTTCTTT. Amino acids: CAWSQQGNTEAFF.

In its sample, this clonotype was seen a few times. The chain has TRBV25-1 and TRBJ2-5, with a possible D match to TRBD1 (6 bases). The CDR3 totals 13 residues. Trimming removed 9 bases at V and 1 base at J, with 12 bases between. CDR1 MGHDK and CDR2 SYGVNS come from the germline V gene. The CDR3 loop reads CASGQLGQETQYF. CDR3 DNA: TGTGCCAGTGGACAGTTGGGCCAAGAGACCCAGTACTTC.

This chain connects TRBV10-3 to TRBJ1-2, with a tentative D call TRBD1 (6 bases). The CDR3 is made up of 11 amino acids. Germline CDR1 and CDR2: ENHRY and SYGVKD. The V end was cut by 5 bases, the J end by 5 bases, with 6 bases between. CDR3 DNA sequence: TGTGCCATCAGTCAGGGGTATGGCTACACCTTC. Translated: CAISQGYGYTF.

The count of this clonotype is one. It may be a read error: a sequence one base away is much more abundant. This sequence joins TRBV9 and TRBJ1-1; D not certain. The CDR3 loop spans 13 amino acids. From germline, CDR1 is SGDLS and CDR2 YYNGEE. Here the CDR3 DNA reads TGTGCCAGCAGCGTAGGATCGGATACCGAAGCTTCCTTT. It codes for CASSVGSDTEASF.